This T cell receptor beta chain emerged from a study of early T cells in non-severe SARS-CoV-2 infection (dated by TCRdb to the early 2020s). For the study in its entirety: TCR sequencing used bulk RNA from unsorted whole blood, so alpha and beta chains could not be paired. Study-wide conclusions, independent of this receptor: VDJdb matching was skewed toward anti-spike CD8 responses and likely underestimated virus-specific expansions by missing private and CD4 specificities.

The study was a case-control design nested within a healthcare worker cohort in London, UK, with weekly nasopharyngeal swab PCR tests and blood sampling. Healthcare workers were enrolled in the week of the UK lockdown, from 23 to 31 March 2020, and were followed every week for up to roughly 15 weeks. The CDR3, cysteine through phenylalanine, is 15 amino acids long. Kept here is only the CDR3 DNA, which spans 45 bases and is read in frame from base 1. From a lookup of the germline V gene (reference sequence), CDR1 and CDR2 are MNHNY and SVGAGI. The trim is 0 bases for V and 5 bases for J, with a gap of 11 bases between the germline ends. To prepare the library, 5' RACE was applied. The instrument was a NextSeq 500. To correct for sequencing error and PCR bias, the TCR library protocol tagged individual cDNA molecules with unique molecular identifiers. Sequencing covered both TCR alpha and beta chains, and within each sample the abundances of alpha and beta sequences were tightly co-correlated. The original pipeline was this. V gene, J gene and CDR3 annotation of TCR sequences was performed with Decombinator V4. Expanded TCRs were defined as changing significantly between any two time points under a Poisson model with p below 0.0001. Abundances of TCRs were expressed as counts per million after normalisation to the total number of TCRs sequenced in each sample. TRAV1-2 paired with TRAJ12, TRAJ20 or TRAJ33 defined MAIT TCRs, while TRAV10 paired with TRAJ18 defined iNKT TCRs. VDJdb, accessed on 1 November 2021, was searched for TCRs annotated for CMV, EBV and SARS-CoV-2, and TCRs annotated for more than one antigen were excluded. Starting from the raw public reads, TCRdb applied fastp trimming at Q25, assembled clones with MiXCR and retained in-frame beta chains. Each CDR3 protein gets just one entry, which takes the most common genes and DNA from the rows behind it. TCRdb's processing, not the authors' own work, is the source of the V and J calls. A total of approximately 71,000 distinct CDR3 sequences appear in this sample, about 12% of them only once. In total, the top ten clones hold around 1.7% of the sample.

There are a few counts of this clonotype. This receptor's antigen is unknown. No per-base quality is available; no much larger clone lies one base away. The TCR was taken from an adult who was a healthcare worker with PCR-confirmed SARS-CoV-2 infection or an uninfected control (not recorded which). This chain joins TRBV6-6 to TRBJ2-1, and possibly TRBD1, on 5 matching bases. The sequenced sample consisted of whole blood. The CDR3 reads as follows: CASSYSRQGHNEQFF. In nucleotide form, the sequence is TGTGCCAGCAGTTACTCGAGGCAGGGCCACAATGAGCAGTTCTTC.